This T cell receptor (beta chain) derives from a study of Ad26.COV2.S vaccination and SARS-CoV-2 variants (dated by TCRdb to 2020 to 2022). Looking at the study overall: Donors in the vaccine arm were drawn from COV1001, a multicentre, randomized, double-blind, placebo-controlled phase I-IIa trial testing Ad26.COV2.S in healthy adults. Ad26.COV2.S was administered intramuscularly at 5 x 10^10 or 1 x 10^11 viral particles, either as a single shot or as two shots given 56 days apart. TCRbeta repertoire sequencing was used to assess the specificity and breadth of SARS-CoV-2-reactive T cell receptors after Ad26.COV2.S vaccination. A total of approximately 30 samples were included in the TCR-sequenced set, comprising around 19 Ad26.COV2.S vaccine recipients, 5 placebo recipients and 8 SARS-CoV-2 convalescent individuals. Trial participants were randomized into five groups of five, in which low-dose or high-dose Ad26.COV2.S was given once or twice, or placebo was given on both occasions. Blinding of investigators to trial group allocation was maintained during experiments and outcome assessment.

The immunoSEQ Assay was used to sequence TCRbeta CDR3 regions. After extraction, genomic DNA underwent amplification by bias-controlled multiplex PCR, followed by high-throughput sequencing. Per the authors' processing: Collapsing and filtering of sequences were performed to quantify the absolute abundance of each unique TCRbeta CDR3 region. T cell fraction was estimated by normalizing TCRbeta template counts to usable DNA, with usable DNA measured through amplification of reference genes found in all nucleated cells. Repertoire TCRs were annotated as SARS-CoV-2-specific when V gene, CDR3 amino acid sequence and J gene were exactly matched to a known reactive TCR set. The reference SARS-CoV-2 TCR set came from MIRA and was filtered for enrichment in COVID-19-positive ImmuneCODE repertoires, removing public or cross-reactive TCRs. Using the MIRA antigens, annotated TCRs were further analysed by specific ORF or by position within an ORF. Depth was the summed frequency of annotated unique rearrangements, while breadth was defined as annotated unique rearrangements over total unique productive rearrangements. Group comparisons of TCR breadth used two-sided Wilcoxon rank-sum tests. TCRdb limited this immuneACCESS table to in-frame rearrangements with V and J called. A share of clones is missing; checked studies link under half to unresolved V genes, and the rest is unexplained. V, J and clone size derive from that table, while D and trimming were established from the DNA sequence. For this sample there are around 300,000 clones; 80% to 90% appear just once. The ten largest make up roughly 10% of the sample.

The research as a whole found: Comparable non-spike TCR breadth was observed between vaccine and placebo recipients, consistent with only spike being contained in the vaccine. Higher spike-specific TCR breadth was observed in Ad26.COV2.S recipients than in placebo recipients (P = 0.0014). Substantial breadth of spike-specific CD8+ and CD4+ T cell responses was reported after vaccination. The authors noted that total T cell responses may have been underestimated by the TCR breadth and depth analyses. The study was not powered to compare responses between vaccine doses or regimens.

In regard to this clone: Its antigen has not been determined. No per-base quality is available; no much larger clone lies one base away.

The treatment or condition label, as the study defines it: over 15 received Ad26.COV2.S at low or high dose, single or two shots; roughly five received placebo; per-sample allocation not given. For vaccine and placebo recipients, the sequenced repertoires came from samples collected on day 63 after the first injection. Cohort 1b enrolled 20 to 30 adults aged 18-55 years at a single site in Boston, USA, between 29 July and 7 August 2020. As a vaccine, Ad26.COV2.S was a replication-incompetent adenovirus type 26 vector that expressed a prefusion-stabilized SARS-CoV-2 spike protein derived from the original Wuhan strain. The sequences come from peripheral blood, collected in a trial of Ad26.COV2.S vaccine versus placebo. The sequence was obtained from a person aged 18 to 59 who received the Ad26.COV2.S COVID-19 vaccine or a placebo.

The DNA sequence is given as TGTGCCAGCAGCTTAGCAGCACTGTCATACGAGCAGTACTTC. Its protein product is CASSLAALSYEQYF. The chain was built from TRBV7-2 and TRBJ2-7; confidence is insufficient to name the D gene. Spanning cysteine to phenylalanine, the CDR3 consists of 14 amino acids. Of the read, only the CDR3 DNA is kept; its 42 bases are in frame from base 1. Looking up the germline V gene yields CDR1 SGHTA and CDR2 FQGNSA. V lost 0 bases and J lost 4 bases; the stretch between them is 10 bases long.